The 7 T cell receptor beta chains reported below all come from one sample, sequenced in a study of OX40 agonist ivuxolimab in advanced cancers. The library relied on the immunoSEQ multiplex PCR assay. The clones in this table, taken by TCRdb from immuneACCESS, are in-frame only. Not every clone is retained; where verified, under half of the shortfall comes from an unresolved V gene, and the cause of the rest is unknown. The sample table lists 50,000 or so clones, 86% of them with a count of one. Jointly, the top ten make up around 6.4% of the sample. The specimen was CD4+ or CD8+ T cells sorted from blood, collected in a trial of the OX40 agonist ivuxolimab. The receptors shown here come from an adult with an advanced solid tumor such as melanoma, head and neck, liver or kidney cancer.

This clone appeared a few times. The rearrangement uses TRBV27 and TRBJ1-5, with TRBD1 as a possible D gene (6 bases). CDR3 length equals 15 residues. V shed 5 bases and J shed 0 bases, with 11 bases lying between them. CDR1 and CDR2 (germline): MNHEY, SMNVEV (reference sequence). The CDR3 here is CASSPGAGSNQPQHF. Written as DNA, the CDR3 is TGTGCCAGCAGTCCGGGGGCCGGTAGCAATCAGCCCCAGCATTTT.

V is TRBV5-6 and J is TRBJ1-6; TRBD1 is a possible D gene (5 bases). Germline CDR1 reads SGHDT; CDR2 reads YYEEEE. The V end lost 2 bases, the J end lost 7 bases, and 16 bases lay between the germline ends. The CDR3 runs to 16 residues. The DNA for the CDR3 is TGTGCCAGCAGCTTTGATCCGGGACTTGAGAATTCACCCCTCCACTTT. Translated, it gives CASSFDPGLENSPLHF.

The V call is TRBV14, the J call TRBJ2-5; D remains ambiguous. Trimming removed 4 bases at V and 4 bases at J, with 10 bases between. CDR1 is SGHDN, CDR2 FVKESK, per germline. The CDR3 runs 13 residues. The CDR3 DNA sequence: TGTGCCAGCAGCCCGGGCCTGGGAGAGACCCAGTACTTC. This translates into CASSPGLGETQYF.

The V call is TRBV15, the J call TRBJ1-2; 9 nucleotides match TRBD1. The CDR3 is 14 residues long. CDR1 LNHNV and CDR2 YYDKDF come from the germline V gene (reference sequence). With 3 bases clipped from V and 6 bases from J, the junction kept 5 bases outside the gene matches. CDR3 amino acids: CATSRPGTGNGYTF. The CDR3 DNA is TGTGCCACCAGCAGGCCCGGGACAGGGAATGGCTACACCTTC.

The V and J genes are TRBV6-5 and TRBJ1-1, with 7 bases fitting TRBD1. Germline V gives CDR1 MNHEY, CDR2 SVGAGI. J was trimmed by 12 bases and V by 5 bases; bases with no gene match: 18. The CDR3 consists of 15 residues. The CDR3: CASSPTPVSGQVPFF. CDR3 sequence (DNA): TGTGCCAGCAGTCCGACTCCGGTTAGTGGACAGGTTCCTTTCTTT.

This clone was counted once. The chain uses TRBV6-6 and TRBJ2-3; D may be TRBD2 (6 bases). There are 15 residues in the CDR3. With 8 bases removed from V and 0 bases from J, the gap between germline ends came to 15 bases. CDR1 and CDR2 (germline): MNHNY, SVGAGI (reference sequence). This CDR3 reads CASRGRRGSTDTQYF. The CDR3 region has the DNA TGTGCCAGCCGAGGCCGGCGGGGTAGCACAGATACGCAGTATTTT.

The chain uses TRBV6-5 and TRBJ2-3, with unresolved D. V was cut by 7 bases and J by 7 bases, with 15 bases left in between. The CDR3 contains 13 residues. Per the germline V gene, CDR1 is MNHEY and CDR2 is SVGAGI. The DNA of the CDR3 is TGTGCCAGCAATGGCGGTTTAGTGAATACGCAGTATTTT. Translating it yields CASNGGLVNTQYF.